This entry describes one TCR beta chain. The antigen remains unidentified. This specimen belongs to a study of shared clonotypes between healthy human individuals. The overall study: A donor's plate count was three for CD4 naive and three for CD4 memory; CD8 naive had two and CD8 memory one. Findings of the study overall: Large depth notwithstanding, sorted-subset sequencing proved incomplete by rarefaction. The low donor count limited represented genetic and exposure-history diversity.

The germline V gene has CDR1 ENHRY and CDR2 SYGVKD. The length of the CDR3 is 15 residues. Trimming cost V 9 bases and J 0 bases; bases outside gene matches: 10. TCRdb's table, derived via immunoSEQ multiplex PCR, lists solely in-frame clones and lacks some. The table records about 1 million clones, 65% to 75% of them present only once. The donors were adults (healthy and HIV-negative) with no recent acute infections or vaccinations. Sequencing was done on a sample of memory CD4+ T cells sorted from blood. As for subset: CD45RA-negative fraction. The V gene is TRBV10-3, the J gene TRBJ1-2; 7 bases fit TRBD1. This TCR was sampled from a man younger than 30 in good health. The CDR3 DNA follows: TGTGCCATACGCCGGGACAGTAATTCTAACTATGGCTACACCTTC. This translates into CAIRRDSNSNYGYTF.